The 2 T cell receptor beta chains reported below all come from one sample, sequenced in a study of response to subunit inactivated influenza vaccine. TCRdb re-analysed the RT-PCR reads in MiXCR, keeping a single row per CDR3 protein. Of approximately 530,000 distinct CDR3 sequences in the sample, 10% to 15% were seen once. The sequencing used PBMCs from blood, collected roughly 48 days after vaccination. The receptors stem from a man over 45 who received an inactivated influenza vaccine.

The chain has TRBV4-3 and TRBJ2-7, with D uncertain. The CDR3 sequence is 13 residues long. The germline V and J ends were trimmed by 0 bases and 7 bases, with 10 bases remaining between them. Germline V gives CDR1 LGHNA, CDR2 YSLEER. CDR3 coding DNA: TGCGCCAGCAGCCAAGATCGTGCCGGAGAGCAGTACTTC. Residues: CASSQDRAGEQYF.

The table lists this clonotype with many counts. The chain combines TRBV29-1 with TRBJ2-7, with 11 bases fitting TRBD1. The CDR3 totals 17 residues. With 6 bases clipped from V and 2 bases from J, the junction kept 15 bases outside the gene matches. CDR1 and CDR2 from the germline V gene are SQVTM and ANQGSEA. The CDR3 spells CSVGGLNPGQGAYEQYF. CDR3 DNA sequence: TGCAGCGTCGGGGGCCTTAATCCGGGACAGGGGGCCTACGAGCAGTACTTC.